A single sample is the source of the 26 T cell receptor beta chains below, sequenced in a study of T-cell reconstitution after alpha-beta-depleted transplantation in children. Preparation of the TCRbeta library was carried out with unique molecular identifiers. Using its own MiXCR run on the PCR reads, TCRdb lists one record per CDR3 protein. The table shows about 250,000 distinct CDR3 sequences, with under 30% occurring only once. The specimen comprised PBMCs, mostly from graft donor cells, sampled 360 days after TCRalphabeta/CD19-depleted stem cell transplant. The receptors were sampled from a female patient aged 2 to 10 who had a stem cell transplant for congenital amegakaryocytic thrombocytopenia, so the T cells may come from the graft donor.

The V gene is TRBV7-9, the J gene TRBJ2-5; 7 nucleotides agree with TRBD1. Germline V lookup: CDR1 SEHNR, CDR2 FQNEAQ (reference sequence). The J segment lost 2 bases and the V segment lost 4 bases, leaving 4 bases of the junction unmatched. CDR3 size: 14 residues. The CDR3 spells CASSSRQGQETQYF. The CDR3 DNA reads as TGTGCCAGCAGCTCCAGACAGGGACAAGAGACCCAGTACTTC.

This clonotype has a handful of counts. The chain couples TRBV24-1 to TRBJ2-2, with 8 bases aligning to TRBD1. Germline assignment: CDR1 KGHDR and CDR2 SFDVKD. The J segment lost 6 bases and the V segment lost 1 base, leaving 12 bases of the junction unmatched. CDR3 length: 18 amino acids. The CDR3 DNA sequence: TGTGCCACCAGTGATTTCGGCAGGGGGCAGTTAGGTCCCGGGGAGCTGTTTTTT. Its protein is CATSDFGRGQLGPGELFF.

The rearrangement joins TRBV11-2 to TRBJ2-3, with D possibly being TRBD2 (7 bases). The CDR3 runs 18 residues. V gave up 3 bases and J gave up 2 bases, with 21 bases separating them. CDR1 SGHAT and CDR2 FQNNGV come from the germline V gene. CDR3 residues: CASSLRGRVPWATDTQYF. CDR3 DNA sequence: TGTGCCAGCAGCTTGAGGGGGAGGGTACCTTGGGCCACAGATACGCAGTATTTT. The complete variable domain, with remaining parts taken from reference TRBV11-2 and TRBJ2-3, reads EAGVAQSPRYKIIEKRQSVAFWCNPISGHATLYWYQQILGQGPKLLIQFQNNGVVDDSQLPKDRFSAERLKGVDSTLKIQPAKLEDSAVYLCASSLRGRVPWATDTQYFGPGTRLTVL.

This clonotype occurred a few times. The gene calls are TRBV4-1 and TRBJ1-1; 9 bases align to TRBD1. Germline lookup yields CDR1 MGHRA and CDR2 YSYEKL. Trimming took 4 bases from V and 2 from J; bases not matched to a gene: 8. The CDR3 is 16 amino acids. CDR3 sequence: CASSLEQGAVNTEAFF. Written as DNA, the CDR3 is TGCGCCAGCAGCCTTGAACAGGGGGCCGTAAACACTGAAGCTTTCTTT.

CDR3 protein: CASSPGTLYEQYF. CDR3 coding DNA: TGTGCCAGCAGCCCGGGGACCCTCTACGAGCAGTACTTC. The chain recombines TRBV7-6 with TRBJ2-7; the D call may be TRBD1 or TRBD2 (5 bases each). CDR3 length: 13 amino acids. The V and J ends lost 5 bases and 3 bases respectively, with 11 bases between them. Germline V gene data show CDR1 as SGHVS and CDR2 as FNYEAQ.

This clonotype has only a few counts. The chain recombines TRBV5-1 with TRBJ2-1, with 9 bases matching TRBD2. The CDR3 sequence is 14 residues long. CDR1 SGHRS and CDR2 YFSETQ come from the germline V gene. V lost 5 bases, J lost 4 bases, and 4 bases stayed unmatched. The DNA for the CDR3 is TGCGCCAGCAGGGTAGCGGGAGCTTACAATGAGCAGTTCTTC. Its protein product is CASRVAGAYNEQFF. Complete variable domain (other parts from reference TRBV5-1 and TRBJ2-1): KAGVTQTPRYLIKTRGQQVTLSCSPISGHRSVSWYQQTPGQGLQFLFEYFSETQRNKGNFPGRFSGRQFSNSRSEMNVSTLELGDSALYLCASRVAGAYNEQFFGPGTRLTVL.

V gene TRBV20-1 combines with J gene TRBJ2-7; 10 bases are shared with TRBD2. V gave up 3 bases and J gave up 7 bases; unmatched junction bases: 9. Germline CDR1 reads DFQATT; CDR2 reads SNEGSKA (reference sequence). CDR3 length equals 14 residues. The CDR3 DNA follows: TGCAGTGCTAGTCCTAGCGGGAGTTTCCGAGAGCAGTACTTC. As protein: CSASPSGSFREQYF.

The chain couples TRBV18 to TRBJ2-7; D unclear. The CDR3 runs 13 residues. The V gene lost 6 bases and the J gene lost 3 bases, with 12 bases spanning the gap. The V gene's germline CDR1 is KGHSH and CDR2 LQKENI. Here the CDR3 DNA reads TGTGCCAGCTCCCCAAATCCCCGCTACGAGCAGTACTTC. Amino acid sequence: CASSPNPRYEQYF.

The V call is TRBV2, the J call TRBJ2-5; D is possibly TRBD1 (7 bases). The CDR3 loop spans 17 amino acids. Trimming took off 2 bases at V and 1 base at J, with 17 bases between the two ends. CDR1 is SNHLY, CDR2 FYNNEI, per germline. Here the CDR3 DNA reads TGTGCCAGCAGTGAATTTGGCGCAGGGGGGTTCCAAGAGACCCAGTACTTC. It specifies CASSEFGAGGFQETQYF.

This clonotype was observed a handful of times. J is TRBJ1-1 and V is TRBV29-1; tentative D call: TRBD1 (6 bases). Per the germline V gene, CDR1 is SQVTM and CDR2 is ANQGSEA. Trimming removed 4 bases at V and 6 bases at J, with 21 bases between. This CDR3 is 15 amino acids long. The CDR3 protein is CSVGRDKKLGAEAFF. The CDR3 coding sequence is TGCAGCGTTGGGAGGGACAAGAAACTAGGGGCTGAAGCTTTCTTT.

The chain employs TRBV12-3 or TRBV12-4 and TRBJ2-5, with TRBD1 as a possible D gene (6 bases). V was cut by 6 bases and J by 7 bases, with 18 bases left in between. The CDR3 totals 14 residues. The CDR3 nucleotides read TGTGCCAGCAGAAGGGACACAACCATCGGGACCCAGTACTTC. Protein product: CASRRDTTIGTQYF.

This clonotype was counted ten times or more. V usage is TRBV20-1 and J usage is TRBJ2-7, with D perhaps TRBD1 (5 bases). CDR1 and CDR2 (germline): DFQATT, SNEGSKA (reference sequence). This CDR3 is built from 11 residues. V lost 6 bases, J lost 4 bases, and 10 bases lay in between. The CDR3, as DNA: TGCAGTGCAAAACAGGCGTACGAGCAGTACTTC. Its protein is CSAKQAYEQYF.

This clonotype has just a few counts. The V and J genes are TRBV10-3 and TRBJ2-5, with D possibly TRBD1 on 6 matching bases. The V end lost 10 bases, the J end lost 5 bases, and 14 bases lay between the germline ends. Germline loops: CDR1 ENHRY, CDR2 SYGVKD. The CDR3 totals 12 residues. CDR3 DNA: TGTGCCACCCTCGGCAGGGGTGAGACCCAGTACTTC. As protein: CATLGRGETQYF.

The chain's CDR3 is CASSQGDFLGNTGELFF. CDR3 DNA sequence: TGCGCCAGCAGCCAAGGAGATTTCCTGGGGAACACCGGGGAGCTGTTTTTT. The V call is TRBV4-1, the J call TRBJ2-2; D unclear. The germline gives CDR1 MGHRA, CDR2 YSYEKL. The CDR3 runs to 17 residues. V lost 1 base and J lost 1, with 13 bases in between.

The rearrangement uses TRBV7-2 and TRBJ2-1, with TRBD2 matching over 9 bases. This CDR3 has 17 residues. The germline CDR1 and CDR2 sequences are SGHTA and FQGNSA. J was trimmed by 4 bases and V by 0 bases; bases with no gene match: 7. The CDR3 sequence is CASSLASGLAPYNEQFF. CDR3 bases: TGTGCCAGCAGCTTAGCCTCGGGACTAGCTCCATACAATGAGCAGTTCTTC.

The J gene is TRBJ2-2, the V gene TRBV7-9; D is perhaps TRBD1 or TRBD2 (5 bases each). CDR3 length: 14 residues. The germline CDR1 and CDR2 sequences are SEHNR and FQNEAQ (reference sequence). Trimming pared 5 bases from V and 5 bases from J, leaving 12 bases between. The CDR3 bases are TGTGCCAGCAGCGCCCGGTGGGGGACCGGGGAGCTGTTTTTT. This translates into CASSARWGTGELFF. Full variable domain (outside the CDR3, taken from reference TRBV7-9 and TRBJ2-2): DTGVSQNPRHKITKRGQNVTFRCDPISEHNRLYWYRQTLGQGPEFLTYFQNEAQLEKSRLLSDRFSAERPKGSFSTLEIQRTEQGDSAMYLCASSARWGTGELFFGEGSRLTVL.

V usage is TRBV12-3 or TRBV12-4 and J usage is TRBJ2-7, with 7 nucleotides matching TRBD1. The CDR3 spans 14 residues. V gave up 3 bases and J gave up 3 bases; unmatched junction bases: 5. CDR3 in DNA: TGTGCCAGCAGTTTCGACAGGGATGTCTACGAGCAGTACTTC. Translation gives CASSFDRDVYEQYF.

This clonotype was counted ten times or more. V is TRBV6-1 and J is TRBJ1-2, with 7 bases lining up with TRBD1. CDR3 length equals 14 residues. Losses at the gene ends were 5 bases for V and 0 bases for J; bases not matched to a gene: 3. Per the germline V gene, CDR1 is MNHNS and CDR2 is SASEGT. CDR3 DNA sequence: TGTGCCAGCAGTAGACAGGGAGCTAACTATGGCTACACCTTC. Amino acid sequence: CASSRQGANYGYTF.

The CDR3 bases are TGTGCCAGCAGTTTTATGGCCGCGAACACCGGGGAGCTGTTTTTT. Protein product: CASSFMAANTGELFF. The V and J genes are TRBV27 and TRBJ2-2; D gene unclear. V shed 3 bases and J shed 0 bases, with 8 bases lying between them. The germline CDR1 and CDR2 sequences are MNHEY and SMNVEV (reference sequence). The CDR3 contains 15 residues.

The rearrangement links TRBV28 to TRBJ2-1; the match to TRBD2 covers 13 bases. Germline V gene lookup returns CDR1 MDHEN and CDR2 SYDVKM. The length of the CDR3 is 19 residues. The J segment lost 7 bases and the V segment lost 4 bases, leaving 16 bases of the junction unmatched. CDR3 in DNA: TGTGCCAGCAGTTCCCCTATCTTGCGGACTAGCGGGAGTAAGAATGAGCAGTTCTTC. This translates into CASSSPILRTSGSKNEQFF.

Ten or more counts support this clonotype. The rearrangement links TRBV20-1 to TRBJ2-1; D gene ambiguous. CDR1 DFQATT and CDR2 SNEGSKA come from the germline V gene (reference sequence). The ends were cut back, 2 bases at V and 5 bases at J, with 7 bases in the middle. This CDR3 has 12 residues. The CDR3: CSARLTNNEQFF. CDR3 DNA: TGCAGTGCTAGACTTACGAACAATGAGCAGTTCTTC.

This clonotype was found a few times. V gene TRBV28 combines with J gene TRBJ2-3; 7 bases match TRBD2. The J segment lost 0 bases and the V segment lost 6 bases, leaving 6 bases of the junction unmatched. The CDR3 is 15 residues long. Germline V gives CDR1 MDHEN, CDR2 SYDVKM. In DNA form, the CDR3 reads TGTGCCAGCAGCGCACTAGCGACTAGCACAGATACGCAGTATTTT. This translates into CASSALATSTDTQYF.

J is TRBJ2-3 and V is TRBV2; 9 bases align to TRBD1. Germline lookup yields CDR1 SNHLY and CDR2 FYNNEI. CDR3 length equals 12 residues. J gave up 6 bases and V 7 bases, and 2 bases lay outside the gene matches. CDR3 region: CASNRGLDTQYF. The CDR3 DNA reads as TGTGCCAGCAACAGGGGGCTGGATACGCAGTATTTT.

The chain links TRBV7-9 to TRBJ2-3; D not resolved. The length of the CDR3 is 16 residues. The V end lost 2 bases, the J end lost 2 bases, and 14 bases lay between the germline ends. CDR1 is SEHNR, CDR2 FQNEAQ, per germline (reference sequence). The CDR3 coding sequence is TGTGCCAGCAGCTTACTTTTGTCCAGTTTCACAGATACGCAGTATTTT. It specifies CASSLLLSSFTDTQYF.

The chain joins TRBV20-1 to TRBJ2-7; no reliable D call. Trimming took 6 bases from V and 4 from J, leaving 13 bases between them. The CDR3 spans 12 residues. From germline, CDR1 is DFQATT and CDR2 SNEGSKA (reference sequence). The CDR3 protein is CSATQSGYEQYF. For the CDR3, the DNA is TGCAGTGCGACCCAGTCTGGGTACGAGCAGTACTTC.

This rearrangement joins TRBV28 to TRBJ2-7, with 7 bases that match TRBD1. The CDR3 spans 15 residues. CDR1 and CDR2 from the germline V gene are MDHEN and SYDVKM. V lost 5 bases, J lost 2 bases, and 9 bases stayed unmatched. CDR3 in DNA: TGTGCCAGCAGTGTCTACGGGACAGATGCCTACGAGCAGTACTTC. This codes for CASSVYGTDAYEQYF.